These T cell receptor beta chains were read from a single sample in a study of blood T cell repertoires in COVID-19. Clones were read by immunoSEQ multiplex PCR, and TCRdb kept only the in-frame ones, dropping some. The sample contains around 160,000 clones, more than 70% of which appear only once. The sample consisted of peripheral blood. The source is a human donor in a cohort sampled during active COVID-19. The CDR3 runs from the conserved cysteine through the conserved F or W. Clone size is given for some rows only: seen once, a few or many times, or a class if the clone is expanded.

size,V,CDR3
NA,TRBV7-2,CASSFRGNYGYTF
NA,TRBV30,CAWSQGRGYEQYF
NA,TRBV25-1,CASARQGASGNTIYF
NA,TRBV7-8,CASSPLPGQGHGYTF
once,TRBV27,CASSLVSTENQPQHF
NA,TRBV19,CASSLRWGQSYGYTF
NA,TRBV3-1/TRBV3-2,CASSQDSQPGDTQYF
few,TRBV2,CASGRQGGNEKLFF
NA,TRBV7-8,CASSLPGQPNSNTEAFF
NA,TRBV24-1,CATSRRDRSYNEQFF
NA,TRBV18,CASSPNRESPLHF
once,TRBV6-2/TRBV6-3,CASSPMLRTQYF
NA,TRBV19,CASSSGREAQPQHF
NA,TRBV5-8,CASSLVVSGYTF
NA,TRBV29-1,CSVEGRGSPDTQYF
NA,TRBV21-1,CASSKWRTGWERNTIYF
NA,TRBV9,CASSAPDREFDYGYTF
NA,TRBV10-3,CAISLDTNLNYEQYF
NA,TRBV7-2,CASSFFTGLGYNEQFF
NA,TRBV4-3,CASSQSRGSTDTQYF
NA,TRBV21-1,CASSKLAGDINEQFF
NA,TRBV19,CASSMGTGGLSEAFF
NA,TRBV30,CAWSHGPGDEQFF
few,TRBV4-3,CASSQWTGGYADKQYF
NA,TRBV4-3,CASSQVPGQVETQYF
NA,TRBV11-2,CASSFAGTYEQYF
NA,TRBV4-3,CASSQRADYEQYF
NA,TRBV10-3,CAISVGQGGNTGELFF
NA,TRBV24-1,CATSDEGAPIYEQYF
NA,TRBV27,CASSLSTSKQTQYF
many,TRBV5-1,CASSLVNGAKETQYF
NA,TRBV18,CASSPPTGGRYADTQYF
NA,TRBV4-2,CASSQDGAGFGGYTF
NA,TRBV5-8,CASRGLVKETQYF
NA,TRBV19,CASESQGRGYTF
NA,TRBV20-1,CSASPGPDEQFF
NA,TRBV24-1,CATSDWGLETQYF
once,TRBV9,CASSPRLAGDYEQYF
NA,TRBV7-2,CASSLVAAILAKNIQYF
few,TRBV7-9,CASSTVTGEETQYF
few,TRBV10-1,CASSESPGQGVKYF
NA,TRBV11-2,CASSLDRGLSGANVLTF
NA,TRBV18,CASSPLANTEAFF
NA,TRBV28,CASSLSAAVVIGYNEQFF
NA,TRBV18,CASSPLITRGSYEQYF
NA,TRBV27,CASSLAGYQPQHF
NA,TRBV29-1,CSVRDRGVQPQHF
NA,TRBV24-1,CATSVGAGSNQPQHF